One T cell receptor (beta chain) is described in this entry. The data were obtained in a study of identical twins. TCRdb analysed the 5' RACE reads with MiXCR anew, one entry per CDR3 protein. The sample contains some 590,000 distinct CDR3 sequences, 9.6% of which appear only once. V lost 9 bases and J lost 1, with 12 bases in between. The CDR3 length is 13 residues. Germline assignment: CDR1 LNHDA and CDR2 SQIVND (reference sequence). The sample also formed part of further work on yellow fever vaccine responses in identical twins.

The J gene is TRBJ1-1, the V gene TRBV19; D is unclear. The specimen was PBMCs. This clonotype originated in a woman between 18 and 29 years old in good health. The DNA for the CDR3 is TGTGCCAGCTCTGTACAGCCGAACACTGAAGCTTTCTTT. It translates to CASSVQPNTEAFF.